The following is a T cell receptor (beta chain) sequence with its context. Its antigen is not yet known. No much larger clonotype is one base removed from it; base qualities were not supplied. The data derive from a study of OX40 agonist ivuxolimab in advanced cancers. Study-wide context: Ivuxolimab was an agonistic, fully human IgG2 monoclonal antibody directed against OX40 (CD134), a costimulatory receptor. Intravenous ivuxolimab was administered to patients every 2 weeks at six dose levels: 0.01, 0.1, 0.3, 1.5, 3 and 10 mg/kg. Of the approximately 50 dose-escalation patients, hepatocellular carcinoma was present in around 20, melanoma in roughly 15, renal cell carcinoma in 9 and head and neck cancer in 9. A male proportion of roughly 80% and a mean age of approximately 55 years, ranging from 23 to 79, were recorded for the dose-escalation cohort. Prior anti-PD-1, anti-PD-L1 or anti-CTLA-4 therapy was permitted, and less than 45% of dose-escalation patients had received checkpoint inhibitors. Partial responses were achieved by three dose-escalation patients, of whom one had hepatocellular carcinoma and two had cutaneous melanoma. The point of sequencing TCRbeta in the periphery was to test whether ivuxolimab changed TCR sequence diversity and drove clonal T-cell expansion. The monotherapy dose-escalation portion (N ≈ 56 patients) of the phase I ivuxolimab trial is reported in the paper. Here is what the overall study found, with its caveats: At doses of 0.1 to 3.0 mg/kg, clonal expansion of both CD4+ and CD8+ T cells in blood was seen between baseline and week 6. The antigen specificity of the clonally expanded peripheral T cells was not determined. In the 0.1-3.0 mg/kg groups, partial responders had among the lowest normalized peripheral clonal expansion, particularly in CD8+ T cells. On average, CD8+ T cells showed more expanded clones than CD4+ T cells after ivuxolimab. Low levels of normalized T-cell clonal expansion were also seen in some nonresponding patients.

To sequence the TCRbeta CDR3 region, genomic DNA was isolated from the sorted cells. TCRbeta CDR3 regions were sequenced using the immunoSEQ Assay. TCRdb took over this immuneACCESS table, retaining in-frame rearrangements with V and J assigned. Such tables are incomplete; in checked studies, under half of the missing clones stem from an unresolved V gene, and the remainder is unexplained. This sample has some 100,000 clones in its table, and approximately 86% of those were observed once. The leading ten clones occupy about 0.82% of the sample. Patients with a history of autoimmune disease or receiving systemic immunosuppression were excluded from the trial. Peripheral blood for TCR sequencing was collected from all dose cohorts at baseline, on cycle 4 day 1, and on cycle 7 day 1. The samples were drawn from a first-in-human, open-label, multicenter phase I dose-escalation trial of ivuxolimab. Adults with locally advanced or metastatic melanoma, renal cell, hepatocellular, or head and neck squamous cell carcinoma were enrolled in the trial. Before TCR sequencing, CD4+ and CD8+ T cells were separately sorted from peripheral blood.

After removal of 4 bases from V and 2 bases from J, the junction retains 6 bases not matched to a gene. Its CDR3 holds 15 amino acids, cysteine through phenylalanine. Only the CDR3 DNA stays, 45 bases, in frame from base 1. The CDR1 and CDR2 encoded by the germline V gene (reference sequence) are LNHDA and SQIVND. The chain employs TRBV19 and TRBJ2-7; the central 9 bases match TRBD1. The sequence was obtained from an adult with an advanced solid tumor such as melanoma, head and neck, liver or kidney cancer. The source material was CD4+ or CD8+ T cells sorted from blood, sampled in a trial of the OX40 agonist ivuxolimab. For the CDR3, the sequence is CASSTSGTGTYEQYF. The nucleotide sequence is TGTGCCAGTAGTACCTCCGGGACAGGGACCTACGAGCAGTACTTC.